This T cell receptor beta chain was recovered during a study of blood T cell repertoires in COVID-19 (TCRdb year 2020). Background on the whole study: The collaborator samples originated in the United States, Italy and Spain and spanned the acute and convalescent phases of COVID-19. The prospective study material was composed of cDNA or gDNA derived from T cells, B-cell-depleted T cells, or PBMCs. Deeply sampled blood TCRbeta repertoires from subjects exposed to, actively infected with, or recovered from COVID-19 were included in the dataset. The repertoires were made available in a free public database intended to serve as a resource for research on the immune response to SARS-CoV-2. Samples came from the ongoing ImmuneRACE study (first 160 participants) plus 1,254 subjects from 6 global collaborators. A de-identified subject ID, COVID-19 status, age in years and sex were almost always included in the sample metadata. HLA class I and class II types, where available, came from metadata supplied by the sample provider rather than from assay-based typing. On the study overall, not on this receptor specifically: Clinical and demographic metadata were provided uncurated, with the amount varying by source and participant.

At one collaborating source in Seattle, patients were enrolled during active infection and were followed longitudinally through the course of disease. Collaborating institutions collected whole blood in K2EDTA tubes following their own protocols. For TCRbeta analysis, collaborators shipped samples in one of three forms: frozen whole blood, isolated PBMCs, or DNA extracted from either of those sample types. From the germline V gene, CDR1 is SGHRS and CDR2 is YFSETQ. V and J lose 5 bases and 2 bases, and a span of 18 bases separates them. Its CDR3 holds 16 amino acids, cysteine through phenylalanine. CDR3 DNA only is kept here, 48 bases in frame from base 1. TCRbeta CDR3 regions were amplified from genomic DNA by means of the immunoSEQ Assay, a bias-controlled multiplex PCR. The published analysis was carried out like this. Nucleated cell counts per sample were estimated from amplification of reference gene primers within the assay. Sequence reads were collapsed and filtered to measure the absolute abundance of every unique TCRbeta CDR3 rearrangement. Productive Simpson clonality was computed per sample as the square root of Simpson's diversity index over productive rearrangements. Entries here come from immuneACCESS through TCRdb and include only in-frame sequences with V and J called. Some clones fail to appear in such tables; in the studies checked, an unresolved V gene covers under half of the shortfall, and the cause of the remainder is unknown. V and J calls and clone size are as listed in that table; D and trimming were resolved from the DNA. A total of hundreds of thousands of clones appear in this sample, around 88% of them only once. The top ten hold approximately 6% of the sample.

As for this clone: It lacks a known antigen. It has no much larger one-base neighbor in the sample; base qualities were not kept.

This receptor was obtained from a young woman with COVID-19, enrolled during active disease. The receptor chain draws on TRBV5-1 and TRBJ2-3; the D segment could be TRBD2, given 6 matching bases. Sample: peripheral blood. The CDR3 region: CASRRDHSASTDTQYF. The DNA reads TGCGCCAGCAGGCGGGACCACAGCGCGTCCACAGATACGCAGTATTTT.